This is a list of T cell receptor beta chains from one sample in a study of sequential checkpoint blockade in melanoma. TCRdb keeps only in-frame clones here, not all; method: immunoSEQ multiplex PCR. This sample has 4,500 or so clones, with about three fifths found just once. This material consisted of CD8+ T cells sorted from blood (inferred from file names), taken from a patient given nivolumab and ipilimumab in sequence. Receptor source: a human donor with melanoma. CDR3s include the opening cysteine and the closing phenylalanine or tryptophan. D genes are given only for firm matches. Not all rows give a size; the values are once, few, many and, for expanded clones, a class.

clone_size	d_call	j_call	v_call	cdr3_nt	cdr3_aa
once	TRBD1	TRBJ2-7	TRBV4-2	TGTGCCAGCAGCTGGCCGACAGGGGGCAAATACGAGCAGTACTTC	CASSWPTGGKYEQYF
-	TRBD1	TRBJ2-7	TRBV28	TGTGCCAGCAGTCTCACGACAGGGGGTAAGGACGAGCAGTACTTC	CASSLTTGGKDEQYF
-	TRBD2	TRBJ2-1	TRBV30	TGTGCCTCAACGCTAGCGGGAGCTGACAATGAGCAGTTCTTC	CASTLAGADNEQFF
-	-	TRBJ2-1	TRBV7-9	TGTGCCAGCAGCTTCGAGAGGGTGATCTTC	CASSFERVIF
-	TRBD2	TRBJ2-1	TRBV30	TGTGCCTGGAGGAATGAACTAGCGGGTTACAATGAGCAGTTCTTC	CAWRNELAGYNEQFF
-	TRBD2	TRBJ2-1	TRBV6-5	TGTGCCAGCAGGGGACTAGCGGGACCTTACAATGAGCAGTTCTTC	CASRGLAGPYNEQFF
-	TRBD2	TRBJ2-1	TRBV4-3	TGCGCCAGCAGCCAAGACTCCCTAGCGGCGTCCTCGGGCAATGAGCAGTTCTTC	CASSQDSLAASSGNEQFF
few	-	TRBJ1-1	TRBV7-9	TGTGCCACCCGAGATGTCACTGAAGCTTTCTTT	CATRDVTEAFF
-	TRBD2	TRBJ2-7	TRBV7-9	TGTGCCAGCAGCTTTCCGACTAGCGGGAGTGACGAGCAGTACTTC	CASSFPTSGSDEQYF
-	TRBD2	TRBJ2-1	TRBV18	TGTGCCAGCTCACCACTGAGCGGGAGGGCCGGGAATGAGCAGTTCTTC	CASSPLSGRAGNEQFF
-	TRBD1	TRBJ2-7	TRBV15	TGTGCCGTCGGACAGGGTCCCTACGAGCAGTACTTC	CAVGQGPYEQYF
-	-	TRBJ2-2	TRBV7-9	TGTGCCAGCAGCTTAGCGCAACTAGCCCCCGGGGAGCTGTTTTTT	CASSLAQLAPGELFF
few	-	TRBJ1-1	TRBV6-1	TGTGCCAGCAGTTCATTCCGGGTGGCTGAAGCTTTCTTT	CASSSFRVAEAFF
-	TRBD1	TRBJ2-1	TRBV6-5	TGTGCCAGCAGCCCCTGGACAGGGGATTGGAATGAGCAGTTCTTC	CASSPWTGDWNEQFF
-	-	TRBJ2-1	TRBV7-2	TGTGCCAGCAGCTTAATCGTACGCAGGGACAAGAGCTCCTACAATGAGCAGTTCTTC	CASSLIVRRDKSSYNEQFF
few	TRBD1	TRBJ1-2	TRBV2	TGTGCCAGCAGTGAAACAACAGGGGCCCAATTCGGCTACACCTTC	CASSETTGAQFGYTF
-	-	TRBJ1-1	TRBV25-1	TGTGCCAGCAAGCGGGGCTTTCGGCTTGAAGCTTTCTTT	CASKRGFRLEAFF
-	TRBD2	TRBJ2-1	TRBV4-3	TGCGCCAGCAGCCAAGGGACTAGCGTGTACAATGAGCAGTTCTTC	CASSQGTSVYNEQFF
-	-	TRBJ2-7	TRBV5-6	TGTGCCAGCAGCTTGGGACTAGTTTGCGACTTC	CASSLGLVCDF
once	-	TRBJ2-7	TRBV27	TGTGCCAGCAGTTCCCCCGGCGAGCAGTACTTC	CASSSPGEQYF
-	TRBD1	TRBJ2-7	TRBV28	TGTGCCAGCAGAACCCCGGGACAGTCCTACGAGCAGTACTTC	CASRTPGQSYEQYF
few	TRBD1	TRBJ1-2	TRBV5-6	TGTGCCAGCAGCTTGGCCGGGCAGGGGGACTCCTATGGCTACACCTTC	CASSLAGQGDSYGYTF
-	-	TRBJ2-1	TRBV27	TGTGCCAGCAGTTTATGGAGCTCCTACAATGAGCAGTTCTTC	CASSLWSSYNEQFF
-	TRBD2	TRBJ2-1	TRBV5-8	TGTGCCAGCAGCTTGGGGGGGGGTTTGTTCTTC	CASSLGGGLFF
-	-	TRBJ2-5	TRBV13	TGTGCCAGCAGCTCCTCGACCACCCGCGGGGAGACCCAGTACTTC	CASSSSTTRGETQYF
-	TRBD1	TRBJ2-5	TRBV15	TGTGCCACCAGCAGAGATTCCTATGGGACAGGGTATCAAGAGACCCAGTACTTC	CATSRDSYGTGYQETQYF
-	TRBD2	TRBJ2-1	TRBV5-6	TGTGCCAGCAGCCGACTAGCGGGAGGTCCAGGACCTGAGCAGTTCTTC	CASSRLAGGPGPEQFF
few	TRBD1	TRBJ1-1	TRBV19	TGTGCCAGTAGAGATGACAGGGCGAACACTGAAGCTTTCTTT	CASRDDRANTEAFF
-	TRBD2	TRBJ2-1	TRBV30	TGTGCCTGGACGGGACTAGCGGGGTACAATGAGCAGTTCTTC	CAWTGLAGYNEQFF
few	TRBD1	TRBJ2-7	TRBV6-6	TGTGCCAGCAGTTACAACGGACAGGGGTCCTACGAGCAGTACTTC	CASSYNGQGSYEQYF
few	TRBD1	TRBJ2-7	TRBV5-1	TGCGCCAGCAGCCCCAGGGGGAACTACTACGAGCAGTACTTC	CASSPRGNYYEQYF
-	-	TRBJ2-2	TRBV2	TGTGCCAGCAGTTCAGGGAACACCGGGGAGCTGTTTTTT	CASSSGNTGELFF
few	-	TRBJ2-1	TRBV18	TGTGCCAGCTCACTAGCGAATGAGCAGTTCTTC	CASSLANEQFF
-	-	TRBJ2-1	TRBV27	TGTGCCAGCAGTCTACAGAAGTACCGCGGGAATGAGCAGTTCTTC	CASSLQKYRGNEQFF
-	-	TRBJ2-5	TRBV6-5	TGTGCCAGCAGTTCCCGATCTCAGGGAGAGACCCAGTACTTC	CASSSRSQGETQYF
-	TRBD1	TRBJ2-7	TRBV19	TGTGCCAGTAGTTGGGCCTCCTCGCAGGGGGTTGAGCAGTACTTC	CASSWASSQGVEQYF
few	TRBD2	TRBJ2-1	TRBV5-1	TGCGCCAGCAGCTTGGCCCCAGCGGGAGGGCCGGGCAATGAGCAGTTCTTC	CASSLAPAGGPGNEQFF
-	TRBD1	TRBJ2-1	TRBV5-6	TGTGCCAGCAGCCCCGGGACAGGGGCCAGCATCCAGTTCTTC	CASSPGTGASIQFF
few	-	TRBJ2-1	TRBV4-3	TGCGCCAGCAGAGAGGGAACCGGACGCTCGCTGTTCTTC	CASREGTGRSLFF
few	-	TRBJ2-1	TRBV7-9	TGTGCCAGCAGCTTAGGGACATTTAAAAACAATGAGCAGTTCTTC	CASSLGTFKNNEQFF
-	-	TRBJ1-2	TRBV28	TGTGCCAGCACGATTGCGGGGGGCCGGGACTACACCTTC	CASTIAGGRDYTF
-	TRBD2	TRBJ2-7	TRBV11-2	TGTGCCAGCAGCTTAGGGGTAGCGGGGTCCTGGGAGCAGTACTTC	CASSLGVAGSWEQYF
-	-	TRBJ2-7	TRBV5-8	TGTGCCAGCAGCCCCTCAGGGGACCCCTTCTACGAGCAGTACTTC	CASSPSGDPFYEQYF
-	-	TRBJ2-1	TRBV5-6	TGTGCCAGCAGCTTTCCCGACAGGTACAATGAGCAGTTCTTC	CASSFPDRYNEQFF
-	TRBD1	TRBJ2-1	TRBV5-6	TGTGCCAGCAGCTTATCAGCCGGGACAGGGGTCTACAATGAGCAGTTCTTC	CASSLSAGTGVYNEQFF
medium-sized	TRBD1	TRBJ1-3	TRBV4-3	TGCGCCAGCAGCCCCGGGACAGGGAGAGGAAACACCATATATTTT	CASSPGTGRGNTIYF
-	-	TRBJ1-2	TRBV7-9	TGTGCCAGCAGCTTTGGGGGGGCGGATGGCTACACCTTC	CASSFGGADGYTF
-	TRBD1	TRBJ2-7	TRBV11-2	TGTGCCAGCAGCGTCGGGACAGGCGTGTTTTTC	CASSVGTGVFF
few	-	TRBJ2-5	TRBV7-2	TGTGCCAGCAGCTACTGGACAGAAGAGACCCAGTACTTC	CASSYWTEETQYF
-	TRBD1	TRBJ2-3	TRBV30	TGTGCCTGGAGGACCGGGCAGGGGGCCACAGATACGCAGTATTTT	CAWRTGQGATDTQYF
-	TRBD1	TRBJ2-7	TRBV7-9	TGTGCCAGCAGCTCTATAGGAAGGGACAGGGGAAGTCCCTACGAGCAGTACTTC	CASSSIGRDRGSPYEQYF
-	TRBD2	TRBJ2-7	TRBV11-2	TGTGCCAGCAGCCCGGCCCGCCGACTAGCGGGAGGTTTCTACGAGCAGTACTTC	CASSPARRLAGGFYEQYF
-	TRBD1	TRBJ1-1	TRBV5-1	TGCGCCAGCAGCGTACTACAGGGGGGTCGGCCTGAAGCTTTCTTT	CASSVLQGGRPEAFF
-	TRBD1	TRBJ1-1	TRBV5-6	TGTGCCAGCAGCCTCCGACAGGGGTTCGACACTGAAGCTTTCTTT	CASSLRQGFDTEAFF